These T cell receptor beta chains were read from a single sample in a study of T-cell memory formation after mild COVID-19. TCRdb itself ran the 5' RACE reads through MiXCR, one entry per CDR3 protein. This sample has fewer than 400,000 distinct CDR3 sequences, with about 17% found just once. Sequenced: PBMCs or a T cell subset sorted from them (not recorded which). The receptors were gathered from a man younger than 35 who had mild COVID-19 (a few samples of this study predate the infection). Cell type and time point are not known. Both conserved end residues are part of each CDR3. D genes are given only for firm matches. Not every row has a clone size; where given, it reads once, few, many or a size class.

>TRBV7-2|few|TRBD2|TRBJ2-2
TGTGCCAGCAGCTCCGGACTAGCGGGTACCGGGGAGCTGTTTTTT
CASSSGLAGTGELFF
>TRBV25-1|.|.|TRBJ2-3
TGTGCCAGCGGCCAAGTTGCCGCCCCCGACAGAACCCCCCACACAGATACGCAGTATTTT
CASGQVAAPDRTPHTDTQYF
>TRBV9|few|TRBD1|TRBJ1-1
TGTGCCAGCAGCGTAGAAAGGGACAGGGAGAGGCCTGAAGCTTTCTTT
CASSVERDRERPEAFF
>TRBV28|many|TRBD1|TRBJ2-2
TGTGCCAGCAGTCCAGGGGACAGGGCGAACACCGGGGAGCTGTTTTTT
CASSPGDRANTGELFF
>TRBV6-2/TRBV6-3|.|.|TRBJ2-5
TGTGCCAGCGAATCGTTTGCGGGGATCGAGACCCAGTACTTC
CASESFAGIETQYF
>TRBV28|.|.|TRBJ2-3
TGTGCCAGCAGCGTAGCGGTGAGCACAGATACGCAGTATTTT
CASSVAVSTDTQYF
>TRBV6-5|.|.|TRBJ1-5
TGTGCCAGCAGTTACTCGGCTTTCAGGGTGGGCAATCAGCCCCAGCATTTT
CASSYSAFRVGNQPQHF
>TRBV10-3|few|TRBD1|TRBJ1-4
TGTGCCACCCGGACAGGGGGATGGCGAAAACTGTTTTTT
CATRTGGWRKLFF
>TRBV7-3|few|.|TRBJ2-3
TGTGCCAGCAGCCCCGCGGGCCCGATGTACCGGACAGATACGCAGTATTTT
CASSPAGPMYRTDTQYF
>TRBV5-1|.|.|TRBJ2-1
TGCGCCAGCAGTATAGGTTGGAATGAGCAGTTCTTC
CASSIGWNEQFF
>TRBV11-2|.|.|TRBJ2-5
TGTGCCAGCAGACTCGGGGGGCCGGAGACCCAGTACTTC
CASRLGGPETQYF
>TRBV7-6|.|TRBD2|TRBJ2-2
TGTGCCAGCAGCTCAGAACTAGCGGGGGGACTGAACACCGGGGAGCTGTTTTTT
CASSSELAGGLNTGELFF
>TRBV20-1|.|.|TRBJ1-5
TGCAGTGCTAGAGAGACCGGAGGCAATCAGCCCCAGCATTTT
CSARETGGNQPQHF
>TRBV7-6|few|.|TRBJ1-2
TGTGCCAGCAGCCCGATGAGCGGCAGCTATGGCTACACCTTC
CASSPMSGSYGYTF
>TRBV5-1|.|TRBD1|TRBJ1-5
TGCGCCAGCAGCGAGGGACAGGGGGCTCAGCCCCAGCATTTT
CASSEGQGAQPQHF
>TRBV6-5|few|.|TRBJ2-3
TGTGCCAGCAACCTTCAGGGTCACACAGATACGCAGTATTTT
CASNLQGHTDTQYF
>TRBV28|few|.|TRBJ1-1
TGTGCCAGCAGTCCCTTCGGGGCTGAAGCTTTCTTT
CASSPFGAEAFF
>TRBV7-9|.|.|TRBJ1-1
TGTGCCAGCAGCCCCTTTCTGACGGGAAAGGACACTGAAGCTTTCTTT
CASSPFLTGKDTEAFF
>TRBV10-3|few|.|TRBJ1-2
TGTGCCATCAGTGAGACCGAGCTAGGAGAAGGCTACACCTTC
CAISETELGEGYTF
>TRBV3-1|few|.|TRBJ1-2
TGTGCCAGCAGGCAGGGTTTAATGTCTCTCTATGGCTACACCTTC
CASRQGLMSLYGYTF
>TRBV7-3|few|.|TRBJ2-1
TGTGCCAGCAGCTTACAAGACGGAGAGAATGAGCAGTTCTTC
CASSLQDGENEQFF
>TRBV28|.|.|TRBJ1-3
TGTGCCGGCTATGGGACGGGAGGTGGAAACACCATATATTTT
CAGYGTGGGNTIYF
>TRBV20-1|.|.|TRBJ1-6
TGCAGTGCTGGGGGACTTCTGAACTCCTATAATTCACCCCTCCACTTT
CSAGGLLNSYNSPLHF
>TRBV7-2|.|.|TRBJ1-4
TGTGCCAGCAGCCCTCATGAGTCTGGAAAACTGTTTTTT
CASSPHESGKLFF
>TRBV5-4|many|.|TRBJ1-5
TGTGCCAGCAGCTTGGACGCTCAGCCCCAGCATTTT
CASSLDAQPQHF
>TRBV5-5|many|.|TRBJ2-1
TGTGCCAGCAGCTCCAGACAGGATCAGTCCTACAATGAGCAGTTCTTC
CASSSRQDQSYNEQFF
>TRBV7-2|.|.|TRBJ2-5
TGTGCCAGCAGCTTAGTTCGGGTGGGGGACGAGACCCAGTACTTC
CASSLVRVGDETQYF
>TRBV2|many|TRBD1|TRBJ2-5
TGTGCCAGCCCCGGGACAGGGGCAAGGGAGACCCAGTACTTC
CASPGTGARETQYF
>TRBV7-2|.|.|TRBJ2-7
TGTGCCAGCAGCGGGCGAGGGCGGGGTAGCGACGAGCAGTACTTC
CASSGRGRGSDEQYF
>TRBV9|.|TRBD1|TRBJ1-5
TGTGCCAGCAGCGTAGACAGGGGGCCCAATCAGCCCCAGCATTTT
CASSVDRGPNQPQHF
>TRBV19|.|.|TRBJ2-7
TGTGCCAGTAGGCCCCGCGGAGACTACGAGCAGTACTTC
CASRPRGDYEQYF